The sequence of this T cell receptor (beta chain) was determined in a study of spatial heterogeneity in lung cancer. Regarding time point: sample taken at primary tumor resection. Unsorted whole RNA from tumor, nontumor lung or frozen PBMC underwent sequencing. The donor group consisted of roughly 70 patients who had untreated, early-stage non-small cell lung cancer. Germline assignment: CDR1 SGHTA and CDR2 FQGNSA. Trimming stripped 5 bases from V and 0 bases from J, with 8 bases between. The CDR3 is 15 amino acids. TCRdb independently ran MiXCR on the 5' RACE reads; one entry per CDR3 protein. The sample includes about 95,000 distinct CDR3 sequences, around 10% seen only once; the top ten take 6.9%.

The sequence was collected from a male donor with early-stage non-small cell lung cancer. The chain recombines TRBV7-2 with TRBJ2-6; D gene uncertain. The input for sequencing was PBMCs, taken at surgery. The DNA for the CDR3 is TGTGCCAGCAGCATGTCTTACTCTGGGGCCAACGTCCTGACTTTC. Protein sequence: CASSMSYSGANVLTF.